These 20 T cell receptor beta chains came from one sample sequenced in a study of T cells in localized non-small cell lung cancer. Method: immunoSEQ multiplex PCR; TCRdb's copy keeps in-frame clones and lacks some. The sample contains 130,000 or so clones, 70% to 90% of which appear only once. The specimen was peripheral blood, collected before any cancer treatment. The receptors here all came from a female donor of 60 years or more with stage I lung adenocarcinoma.

J is TRBJ1-5 and V is TRBV11-3; the D gene is possibly TRBD1 (5 bases). The germline V gene has CDR1 SGHNT and CDR2 YENEEA. V lost 9 bases and J 6 bases, leaving 18 bases between the germline ends. CDR3 length: 14 residues. CDR3 sequence (DNA): TGTGCCAGTCCCCAGGGAGGGGCTGGTCAGCCCCAGCATTTT. It codes for CASPQGGAGQPQHF.

This chain links TRBV18 with TRBJ1-1; TRBD1 agrees at 10 bases. V gave up 6 bases and J gave up 3 bases; unmatched junction bases: 7. Germline V gene lookup returns CDR1 KGHSH and CDR2 LQKENI. The CDR3 has 15 residues. The CDR3 DNA reads as TGTGCCAGCTCCTCCGGGACAGGGGCGGACACTGAAGCTTTCTTT. It codes for CASSSGTGADTEAFF. Variable domain in full (rest from reference TRBV18 and TRBJ1-1): NAGVMQNPRHLVRRRGQEARLRCSPMKGHSHVYWYRQLPEEGLKFMVYLQKENIIDESGMPKERFSAEFPKEGPSILRIQQVVRGDSAAYFCASSSGTGADTEAFFGQGTRLTVV.

The chain is built from TRBV10-3 and TRBJ2-5, with 8 bases matching TRBD2. The CDR3 spans 14 residues. V lost 6 bases and J lost 4; bases outside the gene matches: 7. Germline assignment: CDR1 ENHRY and CDR2 SYGVKD. The DNA for the CDR3 is TGTGCCATCAGGGGACTAGGGAGTATAGAGACCCAGTACTTC. It translates to CAIRGLGSIETQYF.

This chain connects TRBV10-1 to TRBJ2-1, with 11 bases that match TRBD2. The germline V gene encodes CDR1 WNHNN and CDR2 SYGVQD (reference sequence). V shed 0 bases and J 7 bases; nucleotides not matched to a gene: 11. The CDR3 is 18 amino acids. In DNA form, the CDR3 reads TGCGCCAGCAGTGAGTCTCGGTCGACTAGCGGGATAAAGAATGAGCAGTTCTTC. Translation: CASSESRSTSGIKNEQFF.

The rearrangement uses TRBV28 and TRBJ2-5; 7 nucleotides line up with TRBD1. CDR1 MDHEN and CDR2 SYDVKM come from the germline V gene. The trim removed 5 bases at V and 4 bases at J, leaving 10 bases unmatched. The CDR3 spans 15 residues. The CDR3 sequence: CASSQQQGRLETQYF. DNA of the CDR3: TGTGCCAGCAGTCAGCAACAGGGGCGGCTAGAGACCCAGTACTTC.

V and J are TRBV4-1 and TRBJ1-2; D gene ambiguous. Germline CDR1 and CDR2: MGHRA and YSYEKL. There are 15 residues in the CDR3. Trimming removed 3 bases from V and 4 bases from J, with 15 bases in between. The CDR3 spells CASSHGRSQIYGYTF. The CDR3, as DNA: TGCGCCAGCAGCCATGGAAGAAGCCAGATCTATGGCTACACCTTC.

This clone was seen only once. The junction does not match germline at one end; this may be a read error. The chain is built from TRBV10-3 and TRBJ2-7; a weak D match, TRBD2 (5 bases). Looked up from germline, CDR1 is ENHRY and CDR2 is SYGVKD. The CDR3 sequence is 12 residues long. The CDR3 sequence: CAVSERVYEQYF. Written as DNA, the CDR3 is TGTGCCGTCAGTGAGAGGGTCTACGAGCAGTACTTC.

The V call is TRBV5-1, the J call TRBJ2-3, with unresolved D. Germline CDR1 and CDR2: SGHRS and YFSETQ. Between the trimmed V and J ends, which lost 4 bases and 6 bases, there was a span of 9 bases. This CDR3 spans 12 amino acids. CDR3: CASSEIQDTQYF. The CDR3 DNA sequence: TGCGCCAGCAGCGAAATTCAGGATACGCAGTATTTT.

The chain is built from TRBV11-3 and TRBJ2-5; 7 positions match TRBD1. This CDR3 has 16 amino acids. V shed 5 bases, J shed 1 base, and the junction held 10 bases outside the gene matches. Germline V gene sequence: CDR1 SGHNT, CDR2 YENEEA. The chain's CDR3 is CASSARQGAGQETQYF. In DNA form, the CDR3 reads TGTGCCAGCAGCGCTCGACAGGGTGCGGGCCAAGAGACCCAGTACTTC.

The V call is TRBV5-1, the J call TRBJ2-1; 9 bases are shared with TRBD2. V shed 0 bases and J 6 bases; nucleotides not matched to a gene: 13. The CDR3 has 18 amino acids. Germline assignment: CDR1 SGHRS and CDR2 YFSETQ. The CDR3 reads CASSLAASGISLVNEQFF. In DNA, the CDR3 is TGCGCCAGCAGCTTGGCGGCTAGCGGGATCTCTTTGGTCAATGAGCAGTTCTTC.

This clone came up once. This chain connects TRBV11-2 to TRBJ2-1; perhaps TRBD1 as D (5 bases). Germline-derived CDR1 and CDR2 are SGHAT and FQNNGV. This CDR3 has 15 amino acids. V was clipped by 3 bases and J by 6 bases, with 15 bases between them. The CDR3 spells CASSFRVALRNEQFF. In DNA, the CDR3 is TGTGCCAGCAGCTTCAGGGTAGCCCTGCGCAATGAGCAGTTCTTC.

The V gene is TRBV9, the J gene TRBJ2-5; 9 bases match TRBD2. V trimming: 4 bases; J trimming: 4 bases; junction bases outside the gene matches: 8. This CDR3 has 15 residues. Germline-derived CDR1 and CDR2 are SGDLS and YYNGEE. In DNA form, the CDR3 reads TGTGCCAGCAGCCCCCGAATAGCGGGAGCAGAGACCCAGTACTTC. Translating gives CASSPRIAGAETQYF.

This chain connects TRBV7-2 to TRBJ2-7; no clear D gene. Trimming removed 0 bases at V and 2 bases at J, with 8 bases between. The CDR3 has 14 residues. Per the germline V gene, CDR1 is SGHTA and CDR2 is FQGNSA. CDR3 residues: CASSLARGAYEQYF. CDR3 in DNA: TGTGCCAGCAGCTTAGCGCGTGGAGCCTACGAGCAGTACTTC.

CDR3 nucleotides: TGTGCCAGCAGTCTCAGACTGACTCCTCAATTGTACAATGAGCAGTTCTTC. It codes for CASSLRLTPQLYNEQFF. The rearrangement links TRBV27 to TRBJ2-1; D unresolved. This CDR3 is built from 17 residues. The germline V and J ends were trimmed by 5 bases and 4 bases, with 21 bases remaining between them. From germline, CDR1 is MNHEY and CDR2 SMNVEV (reference sequence).

Written as DNA, the CDR3 is TGTGCCAGCAGCTTCGGACTAGCGGGGAGGTACGAGCAGTTCTTC. Translating gives CASSFGLAGRYEQFF. The gene calls are TRBV11-3 and TRBJ2-1, with TRBD2 identical over 12 bases. The CDR3 covers 15 residues. The V and J ends lost 3 bases and 10 bases, in that order; junction bases with no gene match: 7. Germline V gene sequence: CDR1 SGHNT, CDR2 YENEEA.

This chain uses TRBV7-3 with TRBJ2-7, with D maybe TRBD1 (6 bases). From germline, CDR1 is SGHTA and CDR2 FQGTGA. The V end was cut by 1 base, the J end by 7 bases, with 14 bases between. CDR3 size: 14 residues. In DNA, the CDR3 is TGTGCCAGCAGCTTAATTTCTTCAGGGGTTGAGCAGTACTTC. It is translated as CASSLISSGVEQYF.

The chain links TRBV7-9 to TRBJ1-1; D is uncertain. Germline V CDR1 and CDR2: SEHNR, FQNEAQ (reference sequence). CDR3 length: 13 amino acids. V was clipped by 3 bases and J by 3 bases, with 8 bases between them. CDR3 sequence: CASSFQYDTEAFF. The CDR3 nucleotides read TGTGCCAGCAGCTTCCAATATGACACTGAAGCTTTCTTT.

The rearrangement uses TRBV25-1 and TRBJ1-4, with a weak D call TRBD1 (6 bases). Trimming left V 8 bases short and J 7 bases short, with 20 bases between. The CDR3 loop spans 15 amino acids. The germline gives CDR1 MGHDK, CDR2 SYGVNS. The CDR3 reads CASSEGQPLAEKLFF. The CDR3 DNA is TGTGCCAGCTCGGAAGGACAGCCCCTTGCTGAAAAACTGTTTTTT.

The rearrangement links TRBV7-9 to TRBJ2-5, with D perhaps TRBD2 (5 bases). V shed 1 base and J shed 2 bases, with 8 bases lying between them. CDR3 length equals 14 residues. The V gene's germline CDR1 is SEHNR and CDR2 FQNEAQ (reference sequence). CDR3 protein: CASSLGRGQETQYF. CDR3 DNA: TGTGCCAGCAGCTTAGGACGGGGACAAGAGACCCAGTACTTC. Variable domain in full (rest from reference TRBV7-9 and TRBJ2-5): DTGVSQNPRHKITKRGQNVTFRCDPISEHNRLYWYRQTLGQGPEFLTYFQNEAQLEKSRLLSDRFSAERPKGSFSTLEIQRTEQGDSAMYLCASSLGRGQETQYFGPGTRLLVL.

This clone was recorded a few times. This chain uses TRBV5-5 with TRBJ2-7, with 7 bases aligning to TRBD1. Trimming took 4 bases from V and 4 from J; bases not matched to a gene: 11. The germline CDR1 and CDR2 sequences are SGHKS and YYEKEE (reference sequence). The CDR3 is 15 residues long. CDR3 sequence: CASSPSSGGMYEQYF. CDR3 DNA sequence: TGTGCCAGCAGCCCCTCGTCAGGGGGTATGTACGAGCAGTACTTC.